This T cell receptor beta chain comes out of a study of siplizumab effects on memory and regulatory T cells. Germline CDR1 and CDR2: MGHRA and YSYEKL. Trimming left V 4 bases short and J 4 bases short, with 16 bases between. The CDR3 runs to 15 residues. Study conclusions and caveats: No more than a minor fraction of alloreactive clones could be traced back to unstimulated subsets. For mappable alloreactive CD4+ clones, the mean Treg-derived fraction was 68.8% with siplizumab and 26.9% in controls. It seemed that naive T cells were more diverse than memory cells and were major contributors to the alloresponse.

Sequencing used immunoSEQ multiplex PCR; TCRdb keeps in-frame clones, though not all of them. Found here are some 52,000 clones, less than 98% of them singletons; the top ten hold around 0.6%. With respect to this clone: Its antigen is not identified.

The TCR was taken from a human donor in good health. This chain joins TRBV4-1 and TRBJ1-1, with D possibly being TRBD1 (6 bases). The specimen was naive CD4+ T cells sorted from blood. The CDR3 sequence is CASSLREQGGTEAFF. CDR3 coding DNA: TGCGCCAGCAGCCTTAGAGAACAAGGGGGCACTGAAGCTTTCTTT.